These 17 T cell receptor delta chains originate from one sample sequenced in a study of gamma-delta chains in newborns, infants, children. TCRdb made new clone calls on the reads using CATT. The table lists approximately 4,300 delta-chain clones, roughly 15% of them singletons. Sequences were obtained from blood. The source is a child who was a newborn, infant or young child, either healthy, febrile or measles-vaccinated (not recorded which).

Comment on this clone: A much larger clonotype is one base distant, so this may be a read error. The genes are TRDV2 and TRDJ3, with TRDD3 matching over 10 bases. The germline V gene has CDR1 GEAIGNYY and CDR2 EKD. The CDR3 contains 25 residues. After removal of 0 bases from V and 0 bases from J, the junction contained 22 bases not matched to a gene. The CDR3 sequence is CACDTVARHRAGGYASSWDTRQMFF. In nucleotides, the CDR3 is TGTGCCTGTGACACCGTAGCCCGACATCGCGCGGGGGGATACGCAAGCTCCTGGGACACCCGACAGATGTTTTTC.

A few counts support this clone. A single base separates this from a much larger clone, so it may be a read error. The sample has other DNA sequences that encode this CDR3 too. The rearrangement links TRDV1 to TRDJ1; maybe TRDD2 (5 bases). Germline lookup yields CDR1 TSWWSYY and CDR2 QGS. The length of the CDR3 is 19 residues. The CDR3 sequence: CALGLPRVLVQASHRGLIF. In DNA form, the CDR3 reads TGCGCTCTTGGGCTCCCTCGAGTGTTGGTACAGGCTTCCCATAGGGGACTCATCTTT.

This clone occurred a few times. The V call is TRDV1, the J call TRDJ1, with 9 bases that match TRDD3. The V gene end was trimmed by 3 bases and the J gene end by 6 bases; junction bases not matched to a gene: 20. Germline V lookup: CDR1 TSWWSYY, CDR2 QGS. The CDR3 is 19 amino acids. The CDR3 nucleotides are TGTGCTCTTGGGGACCCCGGCCTTCCTTCGTACTGGGGGAGTTATAAACTCATCTTT. Translating gives CALGDPGLPSYWGSYKLIF.

This clone turned up a few times. J is TRDJ2 and V is TRDV2; possibly TRDD3 for D (5 bases). Germline lookup yields CDR1 GEAIGNYY and CDR2 EKD. The CDR3 runs 17 residues. Trimming pared 2 bases from V and 9 bases from J, leaving 24 bases between. CDR3 residues: CACDIPGASTFTSQLFF. CDR3 DNA sequence: TGTGCCTGTGACATTCCGGGGGCCTCTACTTTTACATCACAACTCTTCTTT.

Remarks on this clone: TCRdb lists the protein of a much larger clone for this DNA, which differs at residue 11, so this is likely a read error; the protein given here is translated from the DNA itself. The gene calls are TRDV2 and TRDJ1, with 13 bases fitting TRDD3. Germline values: CDR1 GEAIGNYY, CDR2 EKD. Trimming took 2 bases from V and 0 from J; bases not matched to a gene: 5. The length of the CDR3 is 17 residues. The DNA for the CDR3 is TGTGCCTGTGACAACGTACTGGGGGATACGCACACCGATAAACTCATCTTT. Translation: CACDNVLGDTHTDKLIF.

This clone was counted only a few times. TCRdb has a much larger clone's protein, which differs at residue 4 from the translation of this DNA, likely because of a read error; what is shown is the protein translated from the DNA. This chain uses TRDV2 with TRDJ1; 8 bases fit TRDD3. Germline V gives CDR1 GEAIGNYY, CDR2 EKD. There are 16 residues in the CDR3. Trimming removed 5 bases from V and 1 base from J; junction bases left unmatched: 11. The CDR3 here is CACAGIPGLSTDKLIF. CDR3 bases: TGTGCCTGTGCGGGGATACCAGGTTTGAGCACCGATAAACTCATCTTT.

This clone was seen a handful of times. This sequence is one base from a far larger clone and is likely a read error. The CDR3 bases are TGTGCCTGTGACTCCCTAGCTGGATCCTTCCTTGGATCGTACACCGATAAACCCATCTTT. Residues: CACDSLAGSFLGSYTDKPIF. The chain couples TRDV2 to TRDJ1, with 7 positions matching TRDD2. CDR1 and CDR2 from the germline V gene are GEAIGNYY and EKD. This CDR3 spans 20 amino acids.

About this clone: With only one base between it and a far larger clone, this is likely a read error. The gene calls are TRDV1 and TRDJ1, with 8 bases fitting TRDD3. Because TCRdb records no J gene, it was assigned here through a match of the DNA to germline. The germline CDR1 and CDR2 sequences are TSWWSYY and QGS. The CDR3 covers 22 residues. With V trimmed by 5 bases and J by 0 bases, 26 bases remained unmatched. CDR3 DNA: TGTGCTCTTGGGAACGCTGTATGCCTACAGGCTTTACTGGGGGGCTACACCGATAAACTCATCTTT. Residues: CALGNAVCLQALLGGYTDKLIF.

A note on this clone: With a much larger clone just one base away, this may be a read error. Other nucleotide sequences in the sample specify the same CDR3. The gene calls are TRDV2 and TRDJ1; maybe TRDD3 (5 bases). V lost 0 bases and J lost 0, with 19 bases in between. CDR3 length: 18 amino acids. CDR1 and CDR2 (germline): GEAIGNYY, EKD. The chain's CDR3 is CACDTVPVLGEYTDKLIF. CDR3 nucleotides: TGTGCCTGTGACACCGTTCCAGTACTAGGGGAGTACACCGATAAACTCATCTTT.

This clone was seen more than once but under ten times. TCRdb assigns this DNA the protein of a much larger clone, which departs from its translation at residue 14; this likely reflects a read error, and the protein shown comes from translating the DNA. The chain carries TRDV2 and TRDJ1; 12 bases fit TRDD3. The CDR3 consists of 15 residues. CDR1 is GEAIGNYY, CDR2 EKD, per germline. CDR3 loop: CACDHLLGDTDKLTF. The CDR3, as DNA: TGTGCCTGTGATCATTTACTGGGGGATACCGATAAACTCACCTTT.

On this clone itself: This clone may be a read error of a much larger clone one base away. The chain recombines TRDV2 with TRDJ3; the match to TRDD3 covers 12 bases. Germline CDR1 GEAIGNYY, CDR2 EKD. There are 20 residues in the CDR3. The V segment lost 0 bases and the J segment 2 bases; nucleotides outside the gene matches: 7. The CDR3 region is CACDTVLGDTSPWDTRQMFF. In DNA form, the CDR3 reads TGTGCCTGTGACACCGTACTGGGGGATACAAGCCCCTGGGACACCCGACAGATGTTTTTC.

About this clone: Since a much larger clone is just one base distant, this may be a read error. Other DNA variants within this sample encode the same CDR3. The genes are TRDV2 and TRDJ1; 12 bases match TRDD3. Germline CDR1 reads GEAIGNYY; CDR2 reads EKD. The CDR3 totals 18 residues. The CDR3 DNA follows: TGTGCCTGTGATCTACTGGGGGATACTAGAGGGTACACCGATAAGCTCATCTTT. Protein: CACDLLGDTRGYTDKLIF.

The chain uses TRDV2 and TRDJ1, with 10 bases matching TRDD3. The germline CDR1 and CDR2 sequences are GEAIGNYY and EKD. CDR3 length equals 16 residues. V shed 1 base and J 3 bases; nucleotides not matched to a gene: 7. The CDR3 nucleotides read TGTGCCTGTGACACTGTACTGGGGGATGTATCCGATAAACTCATCTTT. It codes for CACDTVLGDVSDKLIF.

As regards this clone: A much bigger clone sits one base away, suggesting this may be a read error. The rearrangement links TRDV1 to TRDJ1; 7 positions agree with TRDD3. The CDR3 is 20 amino acids. Germline V gene data show CDR1 as TSWWSYY and CDR2 as QGS. The J segment lost 0 bases and the V segment lost 3 bases, leaving 19 bases of the junction unmatched. CDR3 nucleotide sequence: TGTGCTCTTGGGGATACCCCTCCCTCGTACTGGGGCCGTGACACCGATAAACTCATCTTT. Translation: CALGDTPPSYWGRDTDKLIF.

This clone occurred a few times. The amino acid sequence in TCRdb belongs to a much larger clone and departs from this DNA's translation at residue 8, likely a sequencing read error; the sequence shown is translated from the DNA. This chain links TRDV2 with TRDJ2; D not certain. Germline V gene lookup returns CDR1 GEAIGNYY and CDR2 EKD. V lost 1 base, J lost 0 bases, and 8 bases lay in between. CDR3 length: 15 residues. CDR3 bases: TGTGCCTGTGACACTCTTCAGCCTTTGACAGCACAACTCTTCTTT. Translated: CACDTLQPLTAQLFF.

This clone was seen a handful of times. TCRdb assigns this DNA the protein of a much larger clone, which departs from its translation at residue 6; this likely reflects a read error, and the protein shown comes from translating the DNA. The rearrangement links TRDV2 to TRDJ1; 9 bases map to TRDD3. TCRdb does not report a J gene; here it was assigned by matching the DNA to germline references. The CDR3 consists of 16 residues. V lost 1 base and J lost 0; bases outside the gene matches: 5. CDR1 and CDR2 from the germline V gene are GEAIGNYY and EKD. This CDR3 is CACDTMGDKDTDKLIF. CDR3 sequence (DNA): TGTGCCTGTGACACGATGGGGGATAAGGACACCGATAAACTCATCTTT.

This clone was seen only a few times. A much larger clone sits a single nucleotide away, making a read error possible. The chain has TRDV2 and TRDJ1; D uncertain. This CDR3 comprises 20 residues. CDR1 GEAIGNYY and CDR2 EKD come from the germline V gene. The CDR3 protein is CACDTLQSGSRAPYTDKPIF. The DNA for the CDR3 is TGTGCCTGTGACACCCTACAAAGTGGGTCCCGGGCCCCGTACACCGATAAACCCATCTTT.